This note documents a single TCR beta chain sequence. MiXCR was run by TCRdb on the 5' RACE reads, yielding one entry per CDR3 protein. The profile shows roughly 1.6 million distinct CDR3 sequences, more than 30% of them singletons. This entry belongs to a study of identical twins. The CDR3 is 11 residues long. Germline V CDR1 and CDR2: MNHNS, SASEGT. V dropped 6 bases and J dropped 11; count of bases not matched to a gene: 5. The material sequenced was cord blood. The genes are TRBV6-1 and TRBJ1-1; 8 bases map to TRBD1. This sequence originates from a newborn girl in good health. CDR3 amino acids: CASRNRTGAFF. The DNA for the CDR3 is TGTGCCAGCAGAAATCGGACAGGGGCTTTCTTT.